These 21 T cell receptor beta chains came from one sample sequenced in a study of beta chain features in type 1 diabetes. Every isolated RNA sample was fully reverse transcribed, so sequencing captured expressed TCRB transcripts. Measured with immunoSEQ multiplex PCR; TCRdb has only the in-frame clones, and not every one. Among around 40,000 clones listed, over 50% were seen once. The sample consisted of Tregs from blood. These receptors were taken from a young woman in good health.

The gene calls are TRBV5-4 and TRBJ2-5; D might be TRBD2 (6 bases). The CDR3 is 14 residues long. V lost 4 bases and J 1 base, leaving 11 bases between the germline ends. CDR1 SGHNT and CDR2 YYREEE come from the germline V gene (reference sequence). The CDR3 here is CASSALAIQETQYF. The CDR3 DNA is TGTGCCAGCAGCGCGCTAGCGATCCAAGAGACCCAGTACTTC.

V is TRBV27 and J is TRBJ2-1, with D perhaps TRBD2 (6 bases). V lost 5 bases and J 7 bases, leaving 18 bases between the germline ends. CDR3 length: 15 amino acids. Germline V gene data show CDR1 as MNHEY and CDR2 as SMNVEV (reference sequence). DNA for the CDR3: TGTGCCAGCAGTCATCTGCGGGGCCGCGGTAATGAGCAGTTCTTC. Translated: CASSHLRGRGNEQFF.

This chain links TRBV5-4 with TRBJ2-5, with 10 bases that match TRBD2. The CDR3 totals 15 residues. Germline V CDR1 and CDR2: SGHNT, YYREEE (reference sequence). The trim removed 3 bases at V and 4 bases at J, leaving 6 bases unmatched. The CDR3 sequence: CASSSSSGRRETQYF. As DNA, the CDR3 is TGTGCCAGCAGCTCTTCTAGCGGGAGACGAGAGACCCAGTACTTC.

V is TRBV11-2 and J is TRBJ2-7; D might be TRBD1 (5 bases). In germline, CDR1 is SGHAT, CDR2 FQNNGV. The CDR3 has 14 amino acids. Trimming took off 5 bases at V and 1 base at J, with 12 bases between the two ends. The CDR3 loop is CASSDRQLSYEQYF. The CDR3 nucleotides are TGTGCCAGCAGCGACAGACAGTTATCCTACGAGCAGTACTTC.

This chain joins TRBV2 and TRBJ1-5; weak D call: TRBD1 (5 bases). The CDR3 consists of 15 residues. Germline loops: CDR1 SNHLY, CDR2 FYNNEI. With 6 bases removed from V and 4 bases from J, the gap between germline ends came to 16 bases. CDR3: CASSQRGGNNQPQHF. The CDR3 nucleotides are TGTGCCAGCAGCCAACGGGGGGGGAATAATCAGCCCCAGCATTTT.

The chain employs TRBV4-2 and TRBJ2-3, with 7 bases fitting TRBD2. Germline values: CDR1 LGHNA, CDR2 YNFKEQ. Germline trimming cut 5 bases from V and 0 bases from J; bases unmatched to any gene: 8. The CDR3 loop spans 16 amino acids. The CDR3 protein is CASSKSGTSSTDTQYF. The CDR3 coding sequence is TGTGCCAGCAGCAAGAGCGGGACTTCTAGCACAGATACGCAGTATTTT.

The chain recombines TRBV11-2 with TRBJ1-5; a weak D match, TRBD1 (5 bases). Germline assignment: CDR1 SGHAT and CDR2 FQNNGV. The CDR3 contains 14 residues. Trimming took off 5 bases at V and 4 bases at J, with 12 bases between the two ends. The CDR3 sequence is CASSRTGPNQPQHF. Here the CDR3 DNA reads TGTGCCAGCAGCCGTACAGGACCTAATCAGCCCCAGCATTTT.

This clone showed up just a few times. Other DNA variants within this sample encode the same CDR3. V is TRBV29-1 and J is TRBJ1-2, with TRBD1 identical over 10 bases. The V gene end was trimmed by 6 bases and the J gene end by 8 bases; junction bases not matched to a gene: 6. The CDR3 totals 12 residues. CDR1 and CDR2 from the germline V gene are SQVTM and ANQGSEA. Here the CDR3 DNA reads TGCAGCGTCGATGGACAGGGGGACGGCTACACCTTC. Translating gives CSVDGQGDGYTF.

CDR3 in amino acids: CASQAGETDTQYF. The CDR3, as DNA: TGTGCCAGCCAGGCGGGAGAGACAGATACGCAGTATTTT. V and J are TRBV2 and TRBJ2-3; 7 bases align to TRBD2. The junction had 5 bases not matched to a gene; V was cut back by 8 bases and J by 3 bases. Germline V gives CDR1 SNHLY, CDR2 FYNNEI. The CDR3 extends over 13 amino acids.

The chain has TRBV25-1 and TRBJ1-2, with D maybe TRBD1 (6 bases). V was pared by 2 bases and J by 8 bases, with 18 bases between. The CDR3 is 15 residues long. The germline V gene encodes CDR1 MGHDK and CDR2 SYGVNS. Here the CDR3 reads CASSEANTGLGGYTF. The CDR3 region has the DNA TGTGCCAGCAGTGAAGCGAATACAGGGCTTGGGGGCTACACCTTC.

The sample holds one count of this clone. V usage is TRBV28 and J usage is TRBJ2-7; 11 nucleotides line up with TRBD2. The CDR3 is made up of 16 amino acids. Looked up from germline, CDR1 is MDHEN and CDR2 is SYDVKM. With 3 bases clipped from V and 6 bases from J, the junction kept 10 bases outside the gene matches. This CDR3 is CASSLGLAGGKREQYF. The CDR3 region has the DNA TGTGCCAGCAGTTTGGGGCTAGCGGGAGGTAAGCGCGAGCAGTACTTC. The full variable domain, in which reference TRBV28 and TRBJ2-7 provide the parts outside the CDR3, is DVKVTQSSRYLVKRTGEKVFLECVQDMDHENMFWYRQDPGLGLRLIYFSYDVKMKEKGDIPEGYSVSREKKERFSLILESASTNQTSMYLCASSLGLAGGKREQYFGPGTRLTVT.

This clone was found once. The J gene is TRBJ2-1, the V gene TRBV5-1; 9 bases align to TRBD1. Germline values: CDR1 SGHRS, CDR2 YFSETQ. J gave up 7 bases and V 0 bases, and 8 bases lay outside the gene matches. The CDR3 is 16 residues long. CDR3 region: CASSLVLWDRDNEQFF. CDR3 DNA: TGCGCCAGCAGCTTGGTATTGTGGGACAGGGATAATGAGCAGTTCTTC.

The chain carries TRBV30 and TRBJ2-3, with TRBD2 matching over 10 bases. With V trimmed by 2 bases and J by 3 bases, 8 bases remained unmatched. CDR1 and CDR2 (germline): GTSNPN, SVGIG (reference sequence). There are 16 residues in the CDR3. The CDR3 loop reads CAWSPGTSVPTDTQYF. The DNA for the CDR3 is TGTGCCTGGAGTCCAGGGACTAGCGTACCGACAGATACGCAGTATTTT.

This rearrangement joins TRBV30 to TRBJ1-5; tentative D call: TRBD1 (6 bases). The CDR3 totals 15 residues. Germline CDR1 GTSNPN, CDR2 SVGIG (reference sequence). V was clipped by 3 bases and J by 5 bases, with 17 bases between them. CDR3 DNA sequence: TGTGCCTGGAGGGATCCGCGGGGGCCTTATCAGCCCCAGCATTTT. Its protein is CAWRDPRGPYQPQHF.

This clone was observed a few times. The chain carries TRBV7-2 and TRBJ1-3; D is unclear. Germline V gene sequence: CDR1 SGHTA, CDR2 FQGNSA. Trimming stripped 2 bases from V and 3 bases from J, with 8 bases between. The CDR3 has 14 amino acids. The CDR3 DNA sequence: TGTGCCAGCAGCTTAAATGCAGTTGGAAACACCATATATTTT. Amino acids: CASSLNAVGNTIYF.

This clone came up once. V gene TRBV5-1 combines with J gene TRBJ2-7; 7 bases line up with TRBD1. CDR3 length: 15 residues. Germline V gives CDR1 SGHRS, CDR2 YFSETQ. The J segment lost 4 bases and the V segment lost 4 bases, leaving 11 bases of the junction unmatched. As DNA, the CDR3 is TGCGCCAGCAGCGCCCCAAGGGACAGCCCTTACGAGCAGTACTTC. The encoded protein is CASSAPRDSPYEQYF.

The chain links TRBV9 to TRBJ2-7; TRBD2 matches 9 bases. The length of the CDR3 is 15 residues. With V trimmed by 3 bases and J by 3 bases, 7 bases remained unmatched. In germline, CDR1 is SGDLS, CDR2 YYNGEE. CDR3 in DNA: TGTGCCAGCAGCGCAGGGGTAGCGGGAGTCTACGAGCAGTACTTC. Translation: CASSAGVAGVYEQYF.

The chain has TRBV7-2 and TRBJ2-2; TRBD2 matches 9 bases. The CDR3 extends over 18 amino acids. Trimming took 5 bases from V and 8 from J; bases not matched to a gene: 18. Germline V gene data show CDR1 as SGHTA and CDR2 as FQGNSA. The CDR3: CASSPPSVIAGVNGELFF. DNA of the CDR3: TGTGCCAGCAGCCCCCCGTCAGTGATAGCGGGGGTAAATGGGGAGCTGTTTTTT.

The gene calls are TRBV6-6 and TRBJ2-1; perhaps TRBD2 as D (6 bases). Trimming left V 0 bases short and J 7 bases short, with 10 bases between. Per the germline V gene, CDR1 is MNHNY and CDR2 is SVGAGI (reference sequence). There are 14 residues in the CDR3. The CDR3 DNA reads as TGTGCCAGCAGTTACTCGGGGACTTCGAATGAGCAGTTCTTC. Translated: CASSYSGTSNEQFF.

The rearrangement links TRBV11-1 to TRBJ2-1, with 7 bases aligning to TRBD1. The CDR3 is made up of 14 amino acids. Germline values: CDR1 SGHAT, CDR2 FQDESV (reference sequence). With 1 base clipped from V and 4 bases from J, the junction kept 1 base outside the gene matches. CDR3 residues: CASSLGDSYNEQFF. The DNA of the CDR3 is TGTGCCAGCAGCTTAGGGGACAGTTACAATGAGCAGTTCTTC.

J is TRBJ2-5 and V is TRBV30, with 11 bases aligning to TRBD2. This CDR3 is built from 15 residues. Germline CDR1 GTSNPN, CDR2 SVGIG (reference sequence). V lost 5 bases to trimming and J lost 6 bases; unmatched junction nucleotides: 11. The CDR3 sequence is CAWEGTSGNRKTQYF. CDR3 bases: TGTGCCTGGGAAGGGACTAGCGGAAACAGAAAGACCCAGTACTTC.